The 28 T cell receptor beta chains given below trace back to one sample, sequenced in a study of blood T cells in healthy people across ages. Through a sample-barcoded 5' primer and a J-beta primer mix, a second PCR was run for roughly 7 to 12 cycles. TCRdb redid the calling of the 5' RACE reads with MiXCR, one entry per CDR3 protein. The profile shows over a million distinct CDR3 sequences, around 59% of them singletons. The sequenced sample consisted of blood. These receptors were collected from a young man in good health.

The chain carries TRBV5-1 and TRBJ1-2; tentative D call: TRBD1 (5 bases). Looked up from germline, CDR1 is SGHRS and CDR2 is YFSETQ. Trimming pared 7 bases from V and 5 bases from J, leaving 15 bases between. There are 13 residues in the CDR3. This chain's CDR3 is CASATEGNYGYTF. The CDR3 DNA follows: TGCGCCAGCGCCACTGAGGGGAATTATGGCTACACCTTC.

This chain connects TRBV10-3 to TRBJ2-1, with 10 bases aligning to TRBD2. The CDR3 sequence is 17 residues long. Germline V gene sequence: CDR1 ENHRY, CDR2 SYGVKD. J lost 0 bases, V lost 5 bases, and 7 bases had no gene match. CDR3 nucleotide sequence: TGTGCCATCAGTACGACCGCTAGCGGGAGCTCCTACAATGAGCAGTTCTTC. Translated, it gives CAISTTASGSSYNEQFF.

This clonotype was seen many times. The chain recombines TRBV29-1 with TRBJ2-7, with 8 bases matching TRBD1. The CDR3 loop spans 12 amino acids. CDR1 and CDR2 (germline): SQVTM, ANQGSEA. V trimming: 7 bases; J trimming: 2 bases; junction bases outside the gene matches: 4. The CDR3, as DNA: TGCAGCGGAGGACAGGGCGCCTACGAGCAGTACTTC. Its translation: CSGGQGAYEQYF.

This clonotype was observed a few times. This sequence joins TRBV5-1 and TRBJ1-2; D not certain. The CDR3 extends over 14 amino acids. Germline V gene lookup returns CDR1 SGHRS and CDR2 YFSETQ. The ends were cut back, 0 bases at V and 4 bases at J, with 10 bases in the middle. This CDR3 is CASSLAWTSYGYTF. In DNA form, the CDR3 reads TGCGCCAGCAGCTTGGCATGGACCTCCTATGGCTACACCTTC.

The V call is TRBV6-2 or TRBV6-3, the J call TRBJ1-2; unclear D gene. This CDR3 is 12 amino acids long. Trimming stripped 6 bases from V and 7 bases from J, with 12 bases between. Germline V lookup: CDR1 MNHEY, CDR2 SVGEGT. CDR3 protein: CASSRGRTGYTF. The CDR3 DNA reads as TGTGCCAGCAGCCGCGGACGAACTGGCTACACCTTC.

This clonotype has a handful of counts. The rearrangement joins TRBV15 to TRBJ2-7; D is unresolved. The CDR3 extends over 13 amino acids. V lost 4 bases, J lost 3 bases, and 10 bases lay in between. Germline V gene data show CDR1 as LNHNV and CDR2 as YYDKDF (reference sequence). CDR3 DNA sequence: TGTGCCACCAGCAAAGACCCCTACTACGAGCAGTACTTC. Its translation: CATSKDPYYEQYF.

This clonotype has only a few counts. V and J are TRBV29-1 and TRBJ2-7; 7 bases agree with TRBD2. The V segment lost 3 bases and the J segment 2 bases; nucleotides outside the gene matches: 1. Germline values: CDR1 SQVTM, CDR2 ANQGSEA. The CDR3 is 12 residues long. This CDR3 is CSVDSGAYEQYF. CDR3 bases: TGCAGCGTTGACAGCGGGGCCTACGAGCAGTACTTC.

This clonotype was found once. The J gene is TRBJ1-1, the V gene TRBV28, with D tentatively TRBD1 (6 bases). Germline CDR1 MDHEN, CDR2 SYDVKM. This CDR3 is 18 amino acids long. V was pared by 6 bases and J by 4 bases, with 27 bases between. The CDR3 sequence: CASSAHRAGHPLGTEAFF. The CDR3 DNA follows: TGTGCCAGCAGCGCACACCGGGCGGGACACCCGTTGGGCACTGAAGCTTTCTTT.

This clonotype was seen a few times. The chain combines TRBV7-2 with TRBJ2-1, with a tentative D call TRBD2 (5 bases). The ends were cut back, 5 bases at V and 6 bases at J, with 11 bases in the middle. The CDR3 contains 13 residues. Germline V gene sequence: CDR1 SGHTA, CDR2 FQGNSA. This CDR3 reads CASSPPAVNEQFF. For the CDR3, the DNA is TGTGCCAGCAGCCCCCCAGCGGTCAATGAGCAGTTCTTC.

The gene calls are TRBV19 and TRBJ2-1, with D maybe TRBD2 (6 bases). CDR3 length: 16 amino acids. The ends were cut back, 7 bases at V and 3 bases at J, with 19 bases in the middle. Germline CDR1 LNHDA, CDR2 SQIVND (reference sequence). The CDR3 loop is CASMVGSVAVYNEQFF. CDR3 in DNA: TGTGCCAGTATGGTTGGGAGTGTAGCGGTCTACAATGAGCAGTTCTTC. The variable domain in full, with the rest retrieved from reference TRBV19 and TRBJ2-1, is DGGITQSPKYLFRKEGQNVTLSCEQNLNHDAMYWYRQDPGQGLRLIYYSQIVNDFQKGDIAEGYSVSREKKESFPLTVTSAQKNPTAFYLCASMVGSVAVYNEQFFGPGTRLTVL.

The chain couples TRBV12-3 or TRBV12-4 to TRBJ2-3; D is undetermined. The V end lost 5 bases, the J end lost 4 bases, and 10 bases lay between the germline ends. This CDR3 region has 13 residues. CDR3 sequence reads: CASSVIGPDTQYF. The CDR3 DNA is TGTGCCAGCAGTGTTATTGGCCCAGATACGCAGTATTTT.

The genes are TRBV3-1 and TRBJ1-2; D unresolved. This CDR3 region has 14 residues. Looked up from germline, CDR1 is LGHDT and CDR2 is YNNKEL (reference sequence). Deletions cut 0 bases from V and 8 bases from J, with 13 bases between. CDR3 region: CASSQDHTRRGYTF. The CDR3 DNA follows: TGTGCCAGCAGCCAAGACCACACCAGAAGGGGCTACACCTTC. Full variable domain (remainder filled in from reference TRBV3-1 and TRBJ1-2): DTAVSQTPKYLVTQMGNDKSIKCEQNLGHDTMYWYKQDSKKFLKIMFSYNNKELIINETVPNRFSPKSPDKAHLNLHINSLELGDSAVYFCASSQDHTRRGYTFGSGTRLTVV.

This chain joins TRBV7-2 and TRBJ1-2; 8 bases map to TRBD1. Germline V CDR1 and CDR2: SGHTA, FQGNSA. The V segment lost 5 bases and the J segment 2 bases; nucleotides outside the gene matches: 13. CDR3 length equals 17 residues. The DNA of the CDR3 is TGTGCCAGCAGCACGAACAACCTGGACAGGGAGAACTATGGCTACACCTTC. Its translation: CASSTNNLDRENYGYTF.

The chain recombines TRBV30 with TRBJ2-1, with 9 bases that match TRBD2. Germline lookup yields CDR1 GTSNPN and CDR2 SVGIG (reference sequence). There are 12 residues in the CDR3. J gave up 7 bases and V 5 bases, and 3 bases lay outside the gene matches. The chain's CDR3 is CAWDSGSNEQFF. The CDR3 bases are TGTGCCTGGGATAGCGGGAGTAATGAGCAGTTCTTC.

The J gene is TRBJ2-7, the V gene TRBV12-5; D uncertain. The CDR3 extends over 16 amino acids. V lost 5 bases and J 5 bases, leaving 22 bases between the germline ends. Germline CDR1 LGHNT, CDR2 FRNRAP. CDR3 sequence (DNA): TGTGCTAGTGGTCCCTCTCTCACGACAACCTTCCACGAGCAGTACTTC. Protein product: CASGPSLTTTFHEQYF.

The gene calls are TRBV4-1 and TRBJ1-1; D call uncertain. Germline loops: CDR1 MGHRA, CDR2 YSYEKL. CDR3 length equals 16 residues. The germline V and J ends were trimmed by 8 bases and 1 base, with 20 bases remaining between them. The CDR3 DNA reads TGCGCCAGCCGACATCCTGACACCCTTAGGAACACTGAAGCTTTCTTT. Its translation is CASRHPDTLRNTEAFF.

The chain links TRBV6-2 or TRBV6-3 to TRBJ1-5, with D perhaps TRBD1 (5 bases). The CDR3 runs to 15 residues. Germline CDR1 and CDR2: MNHEY and SVGEGT. V gave up 6 bases and J gave up 7 bases, with 19 bases separating them. The CDR3 nucleotides are TGTGCCAGCAGACCCACGGCAGGGCCCGGGCAGCCCCAGCATTTT. Translating it yields CASRPTAGPGQPQHF.

The chain uses TRBV20-1 and TRBJ1-6, with TRBD1 as a possible D gene (6 bases). The V gene lost 6 bases and the J gene lost 9 bases, with 18 bases spanning the gap. The CDR3 loop spans 14 amino acids. Germline CDR1 is DFQATT and CDR2 is SNEGSKA (reference sequence). The CDR3 DNA reads as TGCAGTGCGCCGGACAGAGCGAGGGGTTCACCCCTCCACTTT. Amino acid sequence: CSAPDRARGSPLHF.

This clonotype turned up a few times. The V call is TRBV4-2, the J call TRBJ1-5; D gene unclear. The CDR3 consists of 13 residues. CDR1 and CDR2 (germline): LGHNA, YNFKEQ. The V end lost 1 base, the J end lost 3 bases, and 4 bases lay between the germline ends. Written as DNA, the CDR3 is TGTGCCAGCAGCCAAGGTAACAATCAGCCCCAGCATTTT. Encoded protein: CASSQGNNQPQHF.

The V and J genes are TRBV7-2 and TRBJ2-1; TRBD2 matches at 9 bases. V lost 4 bases, J lost 4 bases, and 14 bases stayed unmatched. In germline, CDR1 is SGHTA, CDR2 FQGNSA. There are 18 residues in the CDR3. CDR3 nucleotides: TGTGCCAGCAGCTCCGGCCTAGCGGGGACATCCGCTTACAATGAGCAGTTCTTC. This gives the protein CASSSGLAGTSAYNEQFF.

The chain combines TRBV7-6 with TRBJ2-3; TRBD1 matches 8 bases. With V trimmed by 1 base and J by 8 bases, 14 bases remained unmatched. The CDR3 has 17 amino acids. Germline V gene data show CDR1 as SGHVS and CDR2 as FNYEAQ. The CDR3 reads CASSLEQTGAVFGTQYF. The DNA of the CDR3 is TGTGCCAGCAGCTTAGAACAGACAGGGGCCGTATTCGGTACGCAGTATTTT.

This clonotype was seen a handful of times. V and J are TRBV9 and TRBJ2-7; D is tentatively TRBD1 or TRBD2 (6 bases each). CDR3 length: 15 amino acids. With 0 bases removed from V and 5 bases from J, the gap between germline ends came to 15 bases. Germline-derived CDR1 and CDR2 are SGDLS and YYNGEE. CDR3 coding DNA: TGTGCCAGCAGCGTAGTAGCTTCGGGGGCCGACGAGCAGTACTTC. Translated, it gives CASSVVASGADEQYF.

This clonotype turned up a few times. The chain combines TRBV12-3 or TRBV12-4 with TRBJ2-3; 9 bases are a match to TRBD2. The CDR3 totals 15 residues. The junction had 7 bases not matched to a gene; V was cut back by 4 bases and J by 5 bases. CDR3 sequence (DNA): TGTGCCAGCAGTTACGGCGGGGGGGCGAAAGATACGCAGTATTTT. Translated, it gives CASSYGGGAKDTQYF.

The rearrangement uses TRBV7-8 and TRBJ1-1; D unresolved. The V gene lost 5 bases and the J gene lost 0 bases, with 19 bases spanning the gap. Germline V gene lookup returns CDR1 SGHVS and CDR2 FQNEAQ. The CDR3 runs to 17 residues. The CDR3 sequence is CASSPRGGVYMNTEAFF. For the CDR3, the DNA is TGTGCCAGCAGCCCCCGCGGAGGTGTTTATATGAACACTGAAGCTTTCTTT. The full variable domain, with the rest looked up from reference TRBV7-8 and TRBJ1-1, is GAGVSQSPRYKVAKRGQDVALRCDPISGHVSLFWYQQALGQGPEFLTYFQNEAQLDKSGLPSDRFFAERPEGSVSTLKIQRTQQEDSAVYLCASSPRGGVYMNTEAFFGQGTRLTVV.

V usage is TRBV27 and J usage is TRBJ2-4; 10 nucleotides match TRBD1. The J call is in doubt because the DNA end fits TRBJ2-7 better. This CDR3 spans 13 amino acids. CDR1 is MNHEY and CDR2 is SMNVEV in the germline V gene (reference sequence). For the CDR3, the DNA is TGTGCCAGCGGTCCCGGGACAGGGGACGAGCAGTACTTC. Translating it yields CASGPGTGDEQYF.

This chain connects TRBV10-2 to TRBJ2-1; D might be TRBD1 (6 bases). Trimming shortened V by 2 bases and J by 13 bases, and 21 bases separated the two germline ends. The CDR3 contains 15 residues. The germline CDR1 and CDR2 sequences are WSHSY and SAAADI. The chain's CDR3 is CASSEVDRTGTPQFF. The CDR3 coding sequence is TGCGCCAGCAGTGAGGTTGACAGGACCGGGACCCCTCAGTTCTTC.

The chain has TRBV7-2 and TRBJ1-1; D is ambiguous. CDR3 size: 17 residues. The ends were cut back, 0 bases at V and 1 base at J, with 15 bases in the middle. Germline assignment: CDR1 SGHTA and CDR2 FQGNSA. CDR3 in DNA: TGTGCCAGCAGCTTAGCGGCCTTGGTACCAGGGAACACTGAAGCTTTCTTT. This codes for CASSLAALVPGNTEAFF.

Only a few counts were recorded for this clonotype. This chain joins TRBV7-9 and TRBJ2-3, with TRBD2 matching 12 bases. Unmatched junction bases numbered 5, after V lost 4 bases and J lost 3 bases. The CDR3 loop spans 16 amino acids. Germline CDR1 and CDR2: SEHNR and FQNEAQ (reference sequence). The CDR3 DNA reads TGTGCCAGCAGCTCCCCGACTAGCGGGAGAACAGATACGCAGTATTTT. It translates to CASSSPTSGRTDTQYF.